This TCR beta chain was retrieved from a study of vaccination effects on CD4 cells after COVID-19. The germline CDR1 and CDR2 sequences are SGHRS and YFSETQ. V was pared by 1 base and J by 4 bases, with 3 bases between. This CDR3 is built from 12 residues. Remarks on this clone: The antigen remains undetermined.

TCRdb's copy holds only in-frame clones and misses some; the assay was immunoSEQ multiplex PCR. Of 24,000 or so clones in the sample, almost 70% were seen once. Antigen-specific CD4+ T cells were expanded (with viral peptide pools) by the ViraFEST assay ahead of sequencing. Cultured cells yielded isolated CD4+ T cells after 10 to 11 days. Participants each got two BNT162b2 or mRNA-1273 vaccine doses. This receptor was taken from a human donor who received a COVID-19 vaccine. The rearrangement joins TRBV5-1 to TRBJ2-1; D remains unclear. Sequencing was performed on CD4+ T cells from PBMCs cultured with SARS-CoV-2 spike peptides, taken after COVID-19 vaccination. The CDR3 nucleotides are TGCGCCAGCAGCTTGCAGTACAATGAGCAGTTCTTC. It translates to CASSLQYNEQFF.